This T cell receptor beta chain was identified during a study of PD-1 blockade in classical Hodgkin lymphoma. General study results and limits: Complete responders entered with baseline diversity on par with newly diagnosed patients, the results showed. With CD4+ cells, TCR diversity rose significantly by C4D1, but not with CD8+ cells. Newly diagnosed patients reportedly trailed healthy donors in baseline TCR diversity.

In regard to this clone: Its antigen is currently unknown.

Generated by immunoSEQ multiplex PCR, the TCRdb table keeps only in-frame clones and is missing some. The sample holds roughly 19,000 clones; 80% are singletons and the top ten take roughly 22%. CDR3 length: 14 amino acids. Germline V gene data show CDR1 as MNHNS and CDR2 as SASEGT. V lost 5 bases and J lost 8, with 18 bases in between. Following autologous stem cell transplantation, relapse occurred in every patient, and exposure to brentuximab vedotin varied. The sequence was collected from a human donor with classical Hodgkin lymphoma. This chain links TRBV6-1 with TRBJ1-2, with D possibly matching TRBD1 (6 bases). Source: peripheral blood mononuclear cells (PBMCs), taken at baseline. CDR3 nucleotides: TGTGCCAGCAGTCTACCAGGGGATACGAAGGGCTACACCTTC. The encoded protein is CASSLPGDTKGYTF.